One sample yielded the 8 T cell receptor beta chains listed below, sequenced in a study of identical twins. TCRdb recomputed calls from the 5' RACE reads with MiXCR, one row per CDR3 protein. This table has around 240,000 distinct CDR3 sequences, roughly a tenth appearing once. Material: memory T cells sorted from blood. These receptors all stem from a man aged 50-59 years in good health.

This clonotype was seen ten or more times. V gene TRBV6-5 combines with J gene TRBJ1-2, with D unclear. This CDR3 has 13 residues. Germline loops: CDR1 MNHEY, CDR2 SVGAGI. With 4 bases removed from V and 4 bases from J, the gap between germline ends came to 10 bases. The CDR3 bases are TGTGCCAGCAGTTGGCACACATCCTATGGCTACACCTTC. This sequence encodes CASSWHTSYGYTF.

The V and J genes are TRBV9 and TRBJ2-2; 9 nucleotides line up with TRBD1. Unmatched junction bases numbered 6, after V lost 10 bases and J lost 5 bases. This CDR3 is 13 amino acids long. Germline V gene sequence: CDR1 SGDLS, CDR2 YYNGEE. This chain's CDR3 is CASTGGSTGELFF. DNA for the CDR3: TGTGCCTCCACAGGGGGCTCAACCGGGGAGCTGTTTTTT. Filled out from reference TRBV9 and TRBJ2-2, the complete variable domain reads DSGVTQTPKHLITATGQRVTLRCSPRSGDLSVYWYQQSLDQGLQFLIQYYNGEERAKGNILERFSAQQFPDLHSELNLSSLELGDSALYFCASTGGSTGELFFGEGSRLTVL.

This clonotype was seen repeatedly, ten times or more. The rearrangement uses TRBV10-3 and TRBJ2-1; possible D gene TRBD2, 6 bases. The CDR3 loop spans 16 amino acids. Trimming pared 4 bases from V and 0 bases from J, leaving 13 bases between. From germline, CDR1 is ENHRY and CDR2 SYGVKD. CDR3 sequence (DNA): TGTGCCATCAGTGGGGTGGCGGGAAGCTCCTACAATGAGCAGTTCTTC. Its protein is CAISGVAGSSYNEQFF.

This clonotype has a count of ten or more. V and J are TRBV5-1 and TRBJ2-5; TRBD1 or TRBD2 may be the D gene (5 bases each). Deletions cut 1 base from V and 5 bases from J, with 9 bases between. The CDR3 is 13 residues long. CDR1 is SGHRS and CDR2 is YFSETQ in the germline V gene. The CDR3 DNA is TGCGCCAGCAGCTTGAGGGGCGGGGAGACCCAGTACTTC. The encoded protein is CASSLRGGETQYF.

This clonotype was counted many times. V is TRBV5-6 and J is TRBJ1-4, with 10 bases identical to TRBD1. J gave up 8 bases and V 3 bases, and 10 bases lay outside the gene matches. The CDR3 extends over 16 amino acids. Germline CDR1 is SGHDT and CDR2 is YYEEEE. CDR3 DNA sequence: TGTGCCAGCAGCTCTCTGCCGGGACAGGGGTCGGAAAAACTGTTTTTT. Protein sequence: CASSSLPGQGSEKLFF.

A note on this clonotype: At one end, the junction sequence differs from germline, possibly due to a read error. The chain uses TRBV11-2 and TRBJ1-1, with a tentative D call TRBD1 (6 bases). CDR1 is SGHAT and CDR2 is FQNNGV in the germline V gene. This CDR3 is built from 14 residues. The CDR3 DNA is TGTGCCATCAGCACAAATGGGGGGCAGACTGAAGCTTTCTTT. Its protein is CAISTNGGQTEAFF.

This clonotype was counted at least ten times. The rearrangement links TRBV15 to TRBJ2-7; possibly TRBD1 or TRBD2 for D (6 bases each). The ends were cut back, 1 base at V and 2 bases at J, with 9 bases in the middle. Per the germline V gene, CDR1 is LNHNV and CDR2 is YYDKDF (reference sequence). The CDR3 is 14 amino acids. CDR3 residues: CATSRGGATYEQYF. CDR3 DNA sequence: TGTGCCACCAGCAGAGGGGGGGCCACCTACGAGCAGTACTTC.

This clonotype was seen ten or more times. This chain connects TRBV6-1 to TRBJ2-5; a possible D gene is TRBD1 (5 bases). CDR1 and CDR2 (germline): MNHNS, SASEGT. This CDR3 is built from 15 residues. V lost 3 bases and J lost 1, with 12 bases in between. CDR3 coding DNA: TGTGCCAGCAGTGAGTGGGGCCCCACCCAAGAGACCCAGTACTTC. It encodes CASSEWGPTQETQYF.